The 21 T cell receptor beta chains given below trace back to one sample, sequenced in a study of OX40 agonist ivuxolimab in advanced cancers. Generated by immunoSEQ multiplex PCR, the TCRdb table keeps only in-frame clones and is missing some. In the table there are some 100,000 clones, less than 95% of which are singletons. The sample here was CD4+ or CD8+ T cells sorted from blood, taken in a trial of the OX40 agonist ivuxolimab. The receptors shown here come from an adult with an advanced solid tumor such as melanoma, head and neck, liver or kidney cancer.

V and J are TRBV4-1 and TRBJ2-1, with a tentative D call TRBD2 (6 bases). Per germline, CDR1 MGHRA and CDR2 YSYEKL. V was shortened by 0 bases and J by 0 bases, with 9 bases between the two germline ends. This CDR3 contains 16 residues. The CDR3 region is CASSQDRRASYNEQFF. The CDR3, as DNA: TGCGCCAGCAGCCAAGATAGGAGGGCCTCCTACAATGAGCAGTTCTTC.

The chain couples TRBV30 to TRBJ2-7; 9 nucleotides match TRBD2. The germline CDR1 and CDR2 sequences are GTSNPN and SVGIG (reference sequence). The CDR3 length is 14 residues. V was pared by 5 bases and J by 5 bases, with 10 bases of the junction left unmatched. CDR3 bases: TGTGCCTGGGGAGGCGGGAGGGCCTACCACGAGCAGTACTTC. Residues: CAWGGGRAYHEQYF.

The count of this clone is one. This sequence joins TRBV5-1 and TRBJ2-7; 13 bases are shared with TRBD2. The V gene's germline CDR1 is SGHRS and CDR2 YFSETQ. The CDR3 consists of 17 residues. V gave up 3 bases and J gave up 0 bases; unmatched junction bases: 6. Here the CDR3 reads CASSSRLAGGFSYEQYF. The CDR3 nucleotides are TGCGCCAGCAGCTCCCGACTAGCGGGAGGATTCTCCTACGAGCAGTACTTC.

The V and J genes are TRBV7-9 and TRBJ2-6; 10 positions match TRBD2. This CDR3 is 19 amino acids long. CDR1 is SEHNR, CDR2 FQNEAQ, per germline (reference sequence). V dropped 4 bases and J dropped 3; count of bases not matched to a gene: 12. The CDR3 nucleotides are TGTGCCAGCAGCTCGAAGAGGGTAGCGGGAGGTGATGGGGCCAACGTCCTGACTTTC. This encodes CASSSKRVAGGDGANVLTF.

This sequence joins TRBV5-8 and TRBJ2-7, with D tentatively TRBD1 (6 bases). The V gene's germline CDR1 is SGHTS and CDR2 YDEGEE. The ends were cut back, 2 bases at V and 4 bases at J, with 13 bases in the middle. The CDR3 is 14 amino acids. CDR3 sequence reads: CASSLGGKGYEQYF. The CDR3 bases are TGTGCCAGCAGCTTAGGGGGTAAGGGTTACGAGCAGTACTTC.

With respect to this clone: One end of the junction does not line up with germline, which may come from a read error. The chain carries TRBV7-2 and TRBJ2-2, with 10 bases fitting TRBD2. Germline V gene data show CDR1 as SGHTA and CDR2 as FQGNSA. CDR3 length equals 17 residues. DNA for the CDR3: TGTGCCAGCAGCTTGGCCGCGGGACTAGCGAAAACCGGGGAGCTGTTTTTT. Translating it yields CASSLAAGLAKTGELFF.

This clone has just one count. DNA of the CDR3: TGTGCCAGCTCACCACCGTCCCAGTCAGATACGCAGTATTTT. As protein: CASSPPSQSDTQYF. V and J are TRBV18 and TRBJ2-3; D is uncertain. The CDR3 spans 14 residues. In germline, CDR1 is KGHSH, CDR2 LQKENI. V lost 0 bases and J 4 bases, leaving 8 bases between the germline ends.

The rearrangement links TRBV15 to TRBJ2-1, with a weak D call TRBD1 (6 bases). The CDR3 length is 14 residues. Between the trimmed V and J ends, which lost 3 bases and 8 bases, there was a span of 14 bases. Germline V gene sequence: CDR1 LNHNV, CDR2 YYDKDF (reference sequence). The CDR3 protein is CATSSDRGSYEQFF. In DNA, the CDR3 is TGTGCCACCAGCAGCGATAGGGGGTCCTATGAGCAGTTCTTC.

The chain combines TRBV5-1 with TRBJ1-1, with a possible D match to TRBD1 (6 bases). Trimming took 2 bases from V and 4 from J, leaving 30 bases between them. The CDR3 is 20 amino acids. Per the germline V gene, CDR1 is SGHRS and CDR2 is YFSETQ. Here the CDR3 DNA reads TGCGCCAGCAGCTTCCGCCCAACTAGGACAGCCCGAGCCCCAAGCACTGAAGCTTTCTTT. It codes for CASSFRPTRTARAPSTEAFF.

The gene calls are TRBV18 and TRBJ2-3; a weak D match, TRBD2 (6 bases). V was cut by 4 bases and J by 2 bases, with 13 bases left in between. CDR1 and CDR2 from the germline V gene are KGHSH and LQKENI. This CDR3 is built from 15 residues. The CDR3 loop reads CASSLTSTDTDTQYF. CDR3 DNA: TGTGCCAGCTCACTTACTAGCACCGACACAGATACGCAGTATTTT.

V and J are TRBV28 and TRBJ2-5; 7 positions agree with TRBD2. The CDR3 runs 13 residues. V was clipped by 6 bases and J by 7 bases; unmatched bases: 8. Germline V lookup: CDR1 MDHEN, CDR2 SYDVKM. The CDR3, as DNA: TGTGCCAGCAGAGTAGGGACGGGGGGGACCCAGTACTTC. It is translated as CASRVGTGGTQYF.

The chain is built from TRBV4-2 and TRBJ1-1; D uncertain. The CDR3 has 16 amino acids. CDR1 and CDR2 from the germline V gene are LGHNA and YNFKEQ. Trimming cost V 0 bases and J 1 base, with 12 bases left between them. The CDR3 loop is CASSQDSSGRNTEAFF. CDR3 bases: TGTGCCAGCAGCCAAGATAGCTCGGGCCGGAACACTGAAGCTTTCTTT.

The genes are TRBV9 and TRBJ2-3; TRBD2 aligns across 13 bases. Germline V gives CDR1 SGDLS, CDR2 YYNGEE. This CDR3 spans 16 amino acids. The V and J ends lost 0 bases and 7 bases, in that order; junction bases with no gene match: 5. The CDR3 DNA reads TGTGCCAGCAGCGTAGGAGGGACTAGCGGGACATATACGCAGTATTTT. Amino acid sequence: CASSVGGTSGTYTQYF. Supplemented by reference TRBV9 and TRBJ2-3, the full variable domain reads DSGVTQTPKHLITATGQRVTLRCSPRSGDLSVYWYQQSLDQGLQFLIQYYNGEERAKGNILERFSAQQFPDLHSELNLSSLELGDSALYFCASSVGGTSGTYTQYFGPGTRLTVL.

This clone occurred once. The chain has TRBV27 and TRBJ1-2; a weak D match, TRBD1 (5 bases). Germline values: CDR1 MNHEY, CDR2 SMNVEV (reference sequence). This CDR3 comprises 13 residues. With 3 bases removed from V and 7 bases from J, the gap between germline ends came to 12 bases. CDR3 residues: CASSFGRGTGYTF. In nucleotides, the CDR3 is TGTGCCAGCAGTTTTGGGAGGGGTACTGGCTACACCTTC.

The chain links TRBV7-2 to TRBJ2-3; D is uncertain. This CDR3 spans 16 amino acids. Trimming cost V 3 bases and J 1 base, with 14 bases left between them. CDR1 SGHTA and CDR2 FQGNSA come from the germline V gene. The CDR3 DNA reads as TGTGCCAGCAGCTTGGGGTTGTGGGCTCGCACAGATACGCAGTATTTT. It codes for CASSLGLWARTDTQYF.

The J gene is TRBJ1-6, the V gene TRBV6-6, with D tentatively TRBD1 (5 bases). The CDR3 loop spans 15 amino acids. Germline assignment: CDR1 MNHNY and CDR2 SVGAGI (reference sequence). V lost 5 bases to trimming and J lost 7 bases, with 15 bases between them. This CDR3 reads CASSQSLGGNSPLHF. CDR3 DNA: TGTGCCAGCAGTCAGTCCCTGGGGGGGAATTCACCCCTCCACTTT.

This chain uses TRBV6-5 with TRBJ1-5; D gene unclear. Between the trimmed V and J ends, which lost 1 base and 4 bases, there was a span of 14 bases. Germline CDR1 reads MNHEY; CDR2 reads SVGAGI. The CDR3 loop spans 16 amino acids. The CDR3 loop is CASSYFPPLGNQPQHF. CDR3 bases: TGTGCCAGCAGTTACTTCCCGCCCTTGGGAAATCAGCCCCAGCATTTT.

The chain joins TRBV5-8 to TRBJ2-2; no clear D gene. V was shortened by 4 bases and J by 3 bases, with 10 bases between the two germline ends. Germline assignment: CDR1 SGHTS and CDR2 YDEGEE. The CDR3 has 14 amino acids. The CDR3 spells CASSPNTDTGELFF. The DNA of the CDR3 is TGTGCCAGCAGCCCGAACACCGACACCGGGGAGCTGTTTTTT.

The chain joins TRBV18 to TRBJ2-1; 8 bases match TRBD2. Unmatched junction bases numbered 5, after V lost 3 bases and J lost 7 bases. Per germline, CDR1 KGHSH and CDR2 LQKENI. The CDR3 loop spans 14 amino acids. CDR3 sequence: CASSPGTSKNEQFF. The CDR3 DNA follows: TGTGCCAGCTCACCCGGGACTAGTAAGAATGAGCAGTTCTTC.

The chain joins TRBV7-3 to TRBJ2-3; no definite D call. The CDR3 sequence is 14 residues long. V lost 5 bases to trimming and J lost 0 bases, with 9 bases between them. Per germline, CDR1 SGHTA and CDR2 FQGTGA. CDR3 sequence: CASSKTGSTDTQYF. In DNA form, the CDR3 reads TGTGCCAGCAGCAAAACTGGGAGCACAGATACGCAGTATTTT.

The chain couples TRBV5-6 to TRBJ2-7; 8 positions match TRBD1. This CDR3 comprises 15 residues. Looked up from germline, CDR1 is SGHDT and CDR2 is YYEEEE. Germline trimming cut 0 bases from V and 4 bases from J; bases unmatched to any gene: 6. In DNA form, the CDR3 reads TGTGCCAGCAGCTTGGGGGGCAGGGGGCCATACGAGCAGTACTTC. Its translation is CASSLGGRGPYEQYF.